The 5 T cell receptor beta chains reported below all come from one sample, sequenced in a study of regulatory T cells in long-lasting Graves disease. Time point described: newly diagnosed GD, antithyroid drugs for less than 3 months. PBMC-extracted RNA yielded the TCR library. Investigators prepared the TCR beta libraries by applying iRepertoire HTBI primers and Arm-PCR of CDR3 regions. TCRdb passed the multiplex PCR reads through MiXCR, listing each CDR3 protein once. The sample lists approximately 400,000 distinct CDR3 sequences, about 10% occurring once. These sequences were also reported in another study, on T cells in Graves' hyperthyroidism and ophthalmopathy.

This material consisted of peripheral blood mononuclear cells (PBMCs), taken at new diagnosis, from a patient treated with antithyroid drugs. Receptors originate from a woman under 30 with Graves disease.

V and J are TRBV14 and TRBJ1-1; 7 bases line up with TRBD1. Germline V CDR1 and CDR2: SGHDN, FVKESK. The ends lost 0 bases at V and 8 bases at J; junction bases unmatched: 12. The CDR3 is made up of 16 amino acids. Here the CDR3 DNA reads TGTGCCAGCAGCCAAGATCGTTTCAGGGGGACAGAAGAAGCTTTCTTT. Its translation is CASSQDRFRGTEEAFF. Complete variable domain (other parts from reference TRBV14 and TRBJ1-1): EAGVTQFPSHSVIEKGQTVTLRCDPISGHDNLYWYRRVMGKEIKFLLHFVKESKQDESGMPNNRFLAERTGGTYSTLKVQPAELEDSGVYFCASSQDRFRGTEEAFFGQGTRLTVV.

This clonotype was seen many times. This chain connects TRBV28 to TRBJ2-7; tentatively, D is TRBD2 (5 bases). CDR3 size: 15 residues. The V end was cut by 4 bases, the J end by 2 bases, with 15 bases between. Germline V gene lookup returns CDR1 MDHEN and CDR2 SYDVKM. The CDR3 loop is CASSWKTDYPYEQYF. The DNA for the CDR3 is TGTGCCAGCAGTTGGAAGACCGACTATCCCTACGAGCAGTACTTC.

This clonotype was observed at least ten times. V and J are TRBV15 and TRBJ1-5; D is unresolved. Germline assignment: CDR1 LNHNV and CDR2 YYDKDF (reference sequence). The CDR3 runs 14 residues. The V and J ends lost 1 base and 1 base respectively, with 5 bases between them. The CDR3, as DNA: TGTGCCACCAGCAGAGTTGAGAGCAATCAGCCCCAGCATTTT. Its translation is CATSRVESNQPQHF.

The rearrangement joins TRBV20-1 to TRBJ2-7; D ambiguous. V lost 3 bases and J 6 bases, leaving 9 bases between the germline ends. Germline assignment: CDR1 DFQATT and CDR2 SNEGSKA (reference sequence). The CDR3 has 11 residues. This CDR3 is CSASRTCEQYF. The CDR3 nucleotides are TGCAGTGCTAGTAGGACCTGCGAGCAGTACTTC.

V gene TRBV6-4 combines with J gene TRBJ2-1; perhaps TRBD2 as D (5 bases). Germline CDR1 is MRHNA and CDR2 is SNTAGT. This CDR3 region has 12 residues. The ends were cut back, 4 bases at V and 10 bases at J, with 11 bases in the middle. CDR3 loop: CASSADLSEQFF. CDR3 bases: TGTGCCAGCAGTGCGGACTTGTCGGAGCAGTTCTTC.